These T cell receptor beta chains were read from a single sample in a study of cytomegalovirus exposure and HLA in healthy donors. Clones were sequenced by immunoSEQ multiplex PCR, and TCRdb holds only the in-frame ones, with some missing. The data contain approximately 200,000 clones, over 60% of them singletons. Sequenced: PBMCs. These receptors all stem from a man aged 35-49 years in good health and CMV-seronegative. Both conserved end residues are part of each CDR3. The size field is filled for only some rows; it gives once, few, many or a size class.

j_call v_call clone_size cdr3_aa
TRBJ1-1 TRBV5-1 NA CASSSRQGRDTEAFF
TRBJ1-2 TRBV2 NA CASIRDSTNYGYTF
TRBJ1-1 TRBV9 NA CASAGGSNTEAFF
TRBJ1-1 TRBV25-1 NA CASSEFSGTEAFF
TRBJ2-3 TRBV7-9 NA CASSTPTGVPDTQYF
TRBJ1-4 TRBV9 NA CASSPRTGGEKLFF
TRBJ2-1 TRBV19 NA CATSTDRYNEQFF
TRBJ2-5 TRBV18 once CASSPLYGIGETQYF
TRBJ2-7 TRBV30 NA CAWSVSLYEQYF
TRBJ1-1 TRBV7-8 few CASSSQPQNWNTEAFF
TRBJ2-3 TRBV19 NA CATHPPGDWDTQYF
TRBJ1-1 TRBV4-1 NA CASRGLLRGTEAFF
TRBJ2-5 TRBV6-6 NA CASSYTLAGGEETQYF
TRBJ1-4 TRBV18 NA CASSVGDRGYSTNEKLFF
TRBJ2-1 TRBV19 NA CASSILASGGDYNEQFF
TRBJ2-7 TRBV10-3 NA CAISDGQGIDEQYF